The sequence of this T cell receptor (beta chain) was determined in a study of response to subunit inactivated influenza vaccine. This clonotype has only a few counts. Its antigen is unidentified. V was trimmed by 6 bases and J by 3 bases, leaving 17 bases between them. Per the germline V gene, CDR1 is DFQATT and CDR2 is SNEGSKA (reference sequence). The CDR3 consists of 14 residues. Findings of the study overall: With each seasonal influenza vaccination, the authors suggested, few new T cells are recruited.

MiXCR, run by TCRdb on the RT-PCR reads, gives a single entry per CDR3 protein. This sample yields 860,000 or so distinct CDR3 sequences, of which about 20% are seen a single time; approximately 10% belongs to the top ten. The sample here was PBMCs from blood, taken 5 to 6 days after vaccination. The gene calls are TRBV20-1 and TRBJ2-5; D might be TRBD1 (6 bases). The source is a man aged 45 to 65 who received an inactivated influenza vaccine. DNA of the CDR3: TGCAGTGCGCCCCAGGGGTCTTTTAAAGAGACCCAGTACTTC. It translates to CSAPQGSFKETQYF.